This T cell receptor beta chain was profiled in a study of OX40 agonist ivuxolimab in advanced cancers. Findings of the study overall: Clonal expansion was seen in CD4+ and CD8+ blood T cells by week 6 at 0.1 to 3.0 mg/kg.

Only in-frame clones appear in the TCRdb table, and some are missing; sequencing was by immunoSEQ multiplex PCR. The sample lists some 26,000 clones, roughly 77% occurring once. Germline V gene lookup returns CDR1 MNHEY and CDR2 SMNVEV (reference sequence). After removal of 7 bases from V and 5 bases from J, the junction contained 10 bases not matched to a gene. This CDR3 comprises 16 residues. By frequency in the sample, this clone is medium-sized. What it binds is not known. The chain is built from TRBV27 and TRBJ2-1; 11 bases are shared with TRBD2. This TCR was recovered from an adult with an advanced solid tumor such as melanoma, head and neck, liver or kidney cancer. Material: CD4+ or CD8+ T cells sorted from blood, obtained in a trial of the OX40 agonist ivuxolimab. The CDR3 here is CASKDSGTSGHNEQFF. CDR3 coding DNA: TGTGCCAGCAAGGATTCAGGGACTAGCGGACACAATGAGCAGTTCTTC.